One and the same sample provided the 13 T cell receptor beta chains below, sequenced in a study of T cells in Graves' hyperthyroidism and ophthalmopathy. Amplified TCR beta CDR3 regions came from RNA transcripts. Researchers ran a first-round RT-PCR on the TCR CDR3 using the HTBI primer set. TCRdb reanalysed the multiplex PCR reads using MiXCR and keeps one entry per CDR3 protein. Found here are 550,000 to 800,000 distinct CDR3 sequences, roughly 17% of them singletons; the top ten hold less than 20%. Sequencing input: blood. The source of these receptors is a man aged 50 to 60 with Graves' hyperthyroidism.

This clonotype showed up just a few times. The chain links TRBV7-9 to TRBJ2-3; no firm D call. Germline-derived CDR1 and CDR2 are SEHNR and FQNEAQ (reference sequence). The CDR3 is made up of 15 amino acids. Trimming removed 9 bases from V and 0 bases from J, with 16 bases in between. The CDR3 loop is CASTDGTTSTDTQYF. In nucleotides, the CDR3 is TGTGCCAGTACGGACGGTACTACTAGCACAGATACGCAGTATTTT.

This clonotype has a count of ten or more. The chain combines TRBV28 with TRBJ2-1, with D tentatively TRBD1 (6 bases). V shed 3 bases and J shed 0 bases, with 12 bases lying between them. CDR3 length: 16 residues. Germline CDR1 and CDR2: MDHEN and SYDVKM. CDR3 protein: CASSFLGASSYNEQFF. DNA of the CDR3: TGTGCCAGCAGTTTTCTGGGGGCAAGCTCCTACAATGAGCAGTTCTTC. Full variable domain (rest looked up from reference TRBV28 and TRBJ2-1): DVKVTQSSRYLVKRTGEKVFLECVQDMDHENMFWYRQDPGLGLRLIYFSYDVKMKEKGDIPEGYSVSREKKERFSLILESASTNQTSMYLCASSFLGASSYNEQFFGPGTRLTVL.

This clonotype was counted many times. The chain couples TRBV29-1 to TRBJ2-7; perhaps TRBD2 as D (5 bases). Germline loops: CDR1 SQVTM, CDR2 ANQGSEA. V gave up 1 base and J gave up 5 bases, with 18 bases separating them. The CDR3 is 15 residues long. CDR3 sequence reads: CSVEGETGRADEQYF. In nucleotides, the CDR3 is TGCAGCGTTGAAGGGGAAACGGGAAGGGCCGACGAGCAGTACTTC.

A note on this clonotype: A much larger clone lies a single base off, so this may be a read error. This chain links TRBV30 with TRBJ1-6, with D tentatively TRBD1 (6 bases). The CDR3 has 15 amino acids. Germline V gene sequence: CDR1 GTSNPN, CDR2 SVGIG (reference sequence). CDR3 DNA sequence: TGTGCCTGGAGTTTCACAGGGAACTCTAATTCACCCCCCCACTTT. This gives the protein CAWSFTGNSNSPPHF.

The chain uses TRBV14 and TRBJ2-7; D unclear. Trimming removed 1 base from V and 4 bases from J, with 14 bases in between. The CDR3 is made up of 15 amino acids. The germline V gene has CDR1 SGHDN and CDR2 FVKESK. CDR3 protein: CASSQVFGRTYEQYF. The CDR3 DNA reads as TGTGCCAGCAGCCAAGTTTTCGGAAGAACGTACGAGCAGTACTTC.

This chain joins TRBV4-3 and TRBJ1-1, with a possible D match to TRBD1 (5 bases). V was cut by 7 bases and J by 0 bases, with 15 bases left in between. In germline, CDR1 is LGHNA, CDR2 YSLEER. The CDR3 has 15 residues. The CDR3 nucleotides read TGCGCCAGCAAGGCCGAGGGACGGATGAACACTGAAGCTTTCTTT. Translation: CASKAEGRMNTEAFF.

This chain uses TRBV20-1 with TRBJ2-7; D is possibly TRBD1 (5 bases). From germline, CDR1 is DFQATT and CDR2 SNEGSKA (reference sequence). The CDR3 is made up of 11 amino acids. Trimming removed 7 bases at V and 3 bases at J, with 10 bases between. CDR3 loop: CSVDSNYEQYF. Written as DNA, the CDR3 is TGCAGTGTCGACAGCAACTACGAGCAGTACTTC.

This clonotype was seen at least ten times. The chain carries TRBV6-2 or TRBV6-3 and TRBJ2-3; possibly TRBD2 for D (5 bases). Germline assignment: CDR1 MNHEY and CDR2 SVGEGT. V lost 8 bases and J lost 2, with 17 bases in between. The CDR3 is 15 amino acids. The DNA of the CDR3 is TGTGCCAGCTTGAGCGGCCAAAGAACCACAGATACGCAGTATTTT. Residues: CASLSGQRTTDTQYF.

The chain links TRBV14 to TRBJ2-1, with D possibly TRBD2 on 5 matching bases. CDR1 SGHDN and CDR2 FVKESK come from the germline V gene. The germline V and J ends were trimmed by 4 bases and 3 bases, with 13 bases remaining between them. There are 15 residues in the CDR3. The CDR3 protein is CASSRKAVYYNEQFF. The CDR3 region has the DNA TGTGCCAGCAGCCGTAAAGCGGTATACTACAATGAGCAGTTCTTC.

This chain connects TRBV28 to TRBJ2-7; D ambiguous. Trimming removed 3 bases from V and 2 bases from J, with 17 bases in between. This CDR3 is built from 16 residues. Germline CDR1 MDHEN, CDR2 SYDVKM. The CDR3 sequence is CASSFPPVLRTYEQYF. CDR3 nucleotides: TGTGCCAGCAGTTTCCCTCCGGTCCTTAGGACCTACGAGCAGTACTTC.

This clonotype was counted ten times or more. The chain carries TRBV2 and TRBJ2-2, with 9 positions matching TRBD2. Germline V CDR1 and CDR2: SNHLY, FYNNEI. J gave up 2 bases and V 6 bases, and 4 bases lay outside the gene matches. CDR3 length: 15 residues. The CDR3, as DNA: TGTGCCAGCAGAGGACTAGCGTCTAACACCGGGGAGCTGTTTTTT. Translating gives CASRGLASNTGELFF. The complete variable domain, with remaining parts taken from reference TRBV2 and TRBJ2-2, reads EPEVTQTPSHQVTQMGQEVILRCVPISNHLYFYWYRQILGQKVEFLVSFYNNEISEKSEIFDDQFSVERPDGSNFTLKIRSTKLEDSAMYFCASRGLASNTGELFFGEGSRLTVL.

V is TRBV20-1 and J is TRBJ2-4; D not resolved. CDR3 length equals 16 residues. The V and J ends lost 2 bases and 0 bases respectively, with 14 bases between them. Germline-derived CDR1 and CDR2 are DFQATT and SNEGSKA (reference sequence). The DNA of the CDR3 is TGCAGTGCTAGATCGGGTCAGATTTTAGCCAAAAACATTCAGTACTTC. Protein product: CSARSGQILAKNIQYF.

This clonotype was detected ten times or more. The chain couples TRBV10-3 to TRBJ2-1; 9 bases match TRBD1. Germline V gene lookup returns CDR1 ENHRY and CDR2 SYGVKD. After removal of 0 bases from V and 6 bases from J, the junction contained 18 bases not matched to a gene. The CDR3 has 20 residues. The CDR3 coding sequence is TGTGCCATCAGTGAGTCATTGGGACAGGGCCCCGGACTAGTTCCCAATGAGCAGTTCTTC. Protein product: CAISESLGQGPGLVPNEQFF.